Below, 23 T cell receptor beta chains from the same sample are listed, as sequenced in a study of T cell responses to AZD1222 COVID-19 vaccine. TCRdb's copy holds only in-frame clones and misses some; the assay was immunoSEQ multiplex PCR. The table lists 150,000 to 180,000 clones, 80% to 90% of them singletons. This sample comprised peripheral blood, obtained on day 0 of MenACWY control vaccination. These TCRs come from an adult in good health.

The CDR3 spells CASGLSGGNQPQHF. CDR3 DNA: TGTGCTAGTGGTTTGAGTGGGGGCAATCAGCCCCAGCATTTT. The chain uses TRBV12-5 and TRBJ1-5; no clear D. CDR1 and CDR2 (germline): LGHNT, FRNRAP. V lost 2 bases to trimming and J lost 2 bases, with 7 bases between them. The CDR3 is 14 amino acids.

The rearrangement joins TRBV9 to TRBJ1-3; tentative D call: TRBD1 (6 bases). V dropped 0 bases and J dropped 3 bases, with 7 bases sitting between them. This CDR3 comprises 14 residues. Germline values: CDR1 SGDLS, CDR2 YYNGEE. DNA for the CDR3: TGTGCCAGCAGCGTAGGAGGGGGTGGAAACACCATATATTTT. Its protein is CASSVGGGGNTIYF.

This clone was found once. This sequence joins TRBV6-2 or TRBV6-3 and TRBJ1-2; D ambiguous. The germline CDR1 and CDR2 sequences are MNHEY and SVGEGT. V was pared by 8 bases and J by 4 bases, with 5 bases between. CDR3 size: 10 residues. The CDR3 sequence: CASGPYGYTF. CDR3 sequence (DNA): TGTGCCAGCGGCCCCTATGGCTACACCTTC.

The rearrangement links TRBV19 to TRBJ1-2; maybe TRBD1 (5 bases). The CDR3 runs 13 residues. The germline V and J ends were trimmed by 1 base and 8 bases, with 11 bases remaining between them. The germline gives CDR1 LNHDA, CDR2 SQIVND (reference sequence). DNA for the CDR3: TGTGCCAGTAGTATAGGGGCAGGGAGCGGCTACACCTTC. It specifies CASSIGAGSGYTF.

The chain couples TRBV2 to TRBJ1-1; TRBD1 matches at 8 bases. This CDR3 has 14 amino acids. In germline, CDR1 is SNHLY, CDR2 FYNNEI. Losses at the gene ends were 5 bases for V and 2 bases for J; bases not matched to a gene: 4. CDR3 DNA: TGTGCCAGCAGTTCCGGACAGGGTAACACTGAAGCTTTCTTT. Translated: CASSSGQGNTEAFF.

The chain has TRBV7-8 and TRBJ1-3; TRBD1 matches 8 bases. The CDR3 length is 14 residues. Germline V lookup: CDR1 SGHVS, CDR2 FQNEAQ. V was pared by 0 bases and J by 8 bases, with 3 bases of the junction left unmatched. The CDR3 nucleotides are TGTGCCAGCAGCTTAGCGGACAGGGTGCACACCATATATTTT. The encoded protein is CASSLADRVHTIYF.

V gene TRBV13 combines with J gene TRBJ2-1; 12 bases agree with TRBD1. This CDR3 region has 16 residues. Unmatched junction bases numbered 10, after V lost 5 bases and J lost 8 bases. The germline gives CDR1 PRHDT, CDR2 FYEKMQ (reference sequence). The CDR3 DNA reads as TGTGCCAGCAGCCCCCCCCGGGACAGGGGGCCGTATGAGCAGTTCTTC. Translated: CASSPPRDRGPYEQFF.

The chain is built from TRBV29-1 and TRBJ2-7, with D perhaps TRBD2 (6 bases). The V end lost 6 bases, the J end lost 0 bases, and 15 bases lay between the germline ends. The CDR3 is 14 residues long. Germline assignment: CDR1 SQVTM and CDR2 ANQGSEA. The CDR3 DNA follows: TGCAGCGTCTCAAAGTCGGGACTCTCCTACGAGCAGTACTTC. It yields the protein CSVSKSGLSYEQYF.

This clone turned up a few times. The chain has TRBV13 and TRBJ1-2, with 9 nucleotides matching TRBD1. V was clipped by 5 bases and J by 5 bases; unmatched bases: 6. Germline CDR1 reads PRHDT; CDR2 reads FYEKMQ (reference sequence). The length of the CDR3 is 14 residues. CDR3 sequence reads: CASSGPGQGYGYTF. The CDR3 DNA is TGTGCCAGCAGCGGACCGGGACAGGGTTATGGCTACACCTTC.

The chain has TRBV4-3 and TRBJ2-7; perhaps TRBD2 as D (5 bases). With 2 bases removed from V and 2 bases from J, the gap between germline ends came to 10 bases. Germline values: CDR1 LGHNA, CDR2 YSLEER. CDR3 length equals 14 residues. The CDR3: CASSQSLEAYEQYF. CDR3 nucleotides: TGCGCCAGCAGCCAATCGCTGGAGGCCTACGAGCAGTACTTC.

The gene calls are TRBV6-2 or TRBV6-3 and TRBJ2-7, with 10 bases identical to TRBD1. CDR3 size: 15 residues. The junction had 8 bases not matched to a gene; V was cut back by 6 bases and J by 3 bases. The germline V gene has CDR1 MNHEY and CDR2 SVGEGT. The CDR3 DNA reads TGTGCCAGCAGCCTAGCCGGGACAGGGGACTACGAGCAGTACTTC. Translated, it gives CASSLAGTGDYEQYF.

In the case of this clone: One end of the junction is discordant with germline, which a read error may explain. The chain couples TRBV6-1 to TRBJ1-1; tentatively, D is TRBD1 (5 bases). CDR1 and CDR2 (germline): MNHNS, SASEGT. The CDR3 runs 15 residues. The CDR3 DNA is TGTGCCAGCGGTGAACTAGGGCAGCGGGGGACTGAAGCTTTCTTT. This sequence encodes CASGELGQRGTEAFF.

The chain couples TRBV28 to TRBJ1-3; D is unclear. This CDR3 contains 19 residues. Germline V CDR1 and CDR2: MDHEN, SYDVKM. V lost 2 bases and J lost 0, with 20 bases in between. The CDR3 loop reads CASSLSPAMPGASGNTIYF. CDR3 coding DNA: TGTGCCAGCAGTTTAAGTCCCGCGATGCCGGGTGCCTCTGGAAACACCATATATTTT.

The chain has TRBV6-4 and TRBJ1-5; 9 nucleotides match TRBD1. The germline gives CDR1 MRHNA, CDR2 SNTAGT. The length of the CDR3 is 15 residues. The junction had 10 bases not matched to a gene; V was cut back by 7 bases and J by 6 bases. CDR3 sequence (DNA): TGTGCCAGCATCCTCGGGACAGGGAAAGCTCAGCCCCAGCATTTT. Its translation: CASILGTGKAQPQHF.

The rearrangement uses TRBV3-1 (or the pseudogene TRBV3-2) and TRBJ1-2; D remains unclear. Per the germline V gene, CDR1 is LGHDT and CDR2 is YNNKEL (reference sequence). V dropped 0 bases and J dropped 4 bases, with 9 bases sitting between them. The CDR3 covers 14 residues. This chain's CDR3 is CASSQDGRSYGYTF. CDR3 coding DNA: TGTGCCAGCAGCCAAGATGGGCGGAGCTATGGCTACACCTTC.

The V gene is TRBV18, the J gene TRBJ2-2; D not resolved. Germline V lookup: CDR1 KGHSH, CDR2 LQKENI. This CDR3 is 16 amino acids long. V was cut by 4 bases and J by 0 bases, with 12 bases left in between. Written as DNA, the CDR3 is TGTGCCAGCTCACGGGTAGGGCAGGCGAACACCGGGGAGCTGTTTTTT. Amino acid sequence: CASSRVGQANTGELFF.

V is TRBV4-3 and J is TRBJ1-4, with D maybe TRBD1 (6 bases). Germline-derived CDR1 and CDR2 are LGHNA and YSLEER. This CDR3 region has 15 residues. The V end was cut by 2 bases, the J end by 1 base, with 8 bases between. The CDR3 region is CASSQPQGTNEKLFF. The CDR3 DNA reads TGCGCCAGCAGCCAACCACAGGGAACTAATGAAAAACTGTTTTTT.

The rearrangement links TRBV6-1 to TRBJ1-6; TRBD1 matches 9 bases. V shed 4 bases and J 7 bases; nucleotides not matched to a gene: 8. This CDR3 has 16 amino acids. CDR1 and CDR2 (germline): MNHNS, SASEGT. This chain's CDR3 is CASSANRGRENSPLHF. The CDR3 region has the DNA TGTGCCAGCAGTGCCAACAGGGGGCGAGAAAATTCACCCCTCCACTTT.

The gene calls are TRBV10-3 and TRBJ1-3; 7 nucleotides align to TRBD1. Germline CDR1 ENHRY, CDR2 SYGVKD. J was trimmed by 0 bases and V by 10 bases; bases with no gene match: 9. This CDR3 is built from 15 residues. CDR3 in DNA: TGTGCCACCGCGACAGGGACCAACTCTGGAAACACCATATATTTT. Its protein is CATATGTNSGNTIYF.

The chain has TRBV6-2 or TRBV6-3 and TRBJ1-5; D not certain. In germline, CDR1 is MNHEY, CDR2 SVGEGT. This CDR3 has 17 amino acids. Trimming pared 0 bases from V and 0 bases from J, leaving 12 bases between. CDR3 region: CASSYSTAPDSNQPQHF. The CDR3 DNA is TGTGCCAGCAGTTACTCCACCGCCCCAGATAGCAATCAGCCCCAGCATTTT.

The chain recombines TRBV7-2 with TRBJ2-5; weak D call: TRBD1 (7 bases). CDR1 SGHTA and CDR2 FQGNSA come from the germline V gene. The V end lost 8 bases, the J end lost 5 bases, and 15 bases lay between the germline ends. The CDR3 consists of 13 residues. The CDR3 coding sequence is TGTGCCAGCCGCCAGGGGGGCCGGGAGACCCAGTACTTC. Protein sequence: CASRQGGRETQYF.

The chain employs TRBV9 and TRBJ1-6, with D hard to call. Germline assignment: CDR1 SGDLS and CDR2 YYNGEE. CDR3 length equals 14 residues. Trimming left V 0 bases short and J 5 bases short, with 6 bases between. Here the CDR3 reads CASSVDGDNSPLHF. In nucleotides, the CDR3 is TGTGCCAGCAGCGTAGATGGCGATAATTCACCCCTCCACTTT.

This clone was counted a few times. V is TRBV19 and J is TRBJ1-2; 7 positions agree with TRBD1. J was trimmed by 9 bases and V by 3 bases; bases with no gene match: 7. Germline V lookup: CDR1 LNHDA, CDR2 SQIVND (reference sequence). The CDR3 consists of 13 residues. DNA for the CDR3: TGTGCCAGTAGTATCGGGACAGTTCCCAGCTACACCTTC. Translated: CASSIGTVPSYTF.